This T cell receptor (beta chain) was identified during a study of T cell changes during pregnancy in multiple sclerosis. Sequenced by immunoSEQ multiplex PCR; TCRdb stores in-frame clones only, minus some. The sample holds approximately 25,000 clones, roughly 91% seen once. Trimming took 8 bases from V and 12 from J, leaving 16 bases between them. This CDR3 spans 11 amino acids. Germline V CDR1 and CDR2: MDHEN, SYDVKM. The chain recombines TRBV28 with TRBJ1-1; possible D gene TRBD1, 5 bases. This TCR was sampled from a female donor in good health, enrolled as a control in a pregnancy study. Specimen: CD4+ T cells from peripheral blood mononuclear cells, collected in the first trimester of pregnancy. In DNA, the CDR3 is TGTGCCAGCCTCGCAGGTGGGGCAACTTTCTTT. It translates to CASLAGGATFF.